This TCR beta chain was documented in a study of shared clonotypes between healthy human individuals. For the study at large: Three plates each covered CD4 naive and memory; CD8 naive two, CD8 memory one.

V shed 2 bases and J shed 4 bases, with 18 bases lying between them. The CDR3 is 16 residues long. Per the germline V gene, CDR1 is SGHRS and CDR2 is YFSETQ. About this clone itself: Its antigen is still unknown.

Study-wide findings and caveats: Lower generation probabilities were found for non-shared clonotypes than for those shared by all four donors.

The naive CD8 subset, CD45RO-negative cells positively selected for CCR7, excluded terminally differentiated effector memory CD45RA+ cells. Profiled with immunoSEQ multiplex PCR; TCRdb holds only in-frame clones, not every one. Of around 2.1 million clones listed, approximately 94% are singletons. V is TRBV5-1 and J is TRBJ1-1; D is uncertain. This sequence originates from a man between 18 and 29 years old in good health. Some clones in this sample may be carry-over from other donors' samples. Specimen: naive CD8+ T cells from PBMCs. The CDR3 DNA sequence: TGCGCCAGCAGCTTAGGAAGAAGGGCGGAGGGCACTGAAGCTTTCTTT. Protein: CASSLGRRAEGTEAFF.